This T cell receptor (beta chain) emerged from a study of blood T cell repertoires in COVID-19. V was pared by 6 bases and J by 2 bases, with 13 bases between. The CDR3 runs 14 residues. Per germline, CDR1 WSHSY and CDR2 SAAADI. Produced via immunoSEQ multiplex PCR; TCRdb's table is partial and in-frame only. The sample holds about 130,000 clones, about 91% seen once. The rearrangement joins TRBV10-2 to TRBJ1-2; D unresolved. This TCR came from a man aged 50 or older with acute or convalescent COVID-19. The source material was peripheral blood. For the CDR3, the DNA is TGCGCCAGCAGCCCTCGGATCGGGAACTATGGCTACACCTTC. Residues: CASSPRIGNYGYTF.